Below are 17 T cell receptor beta chains sequenced from a single sample in a study of blood T cell repertoires in COVID-19. Generated by immunoSEQ multiplex PCR, the TCRdb table keeps only in-frame clones and is missing some. The table has some 350,000 clones, 88% seen once; the top ten hold 5.5% to 7.5%. Sequenced sample: peripheral blood. These receptors all come from a woman aged 65 to 85 with COVID-19, enrolled during active disease.

This clone was detected once. This chain links TRBV5-4 with TRBJ1-2; D is perhaps TRBD1 (5 bases). Germline loops: CDR1 SGHNT, CDR2 YYREEE (reference sequence). The CDR3 runs to 12 residues. The V and J ends lost 7 bases and 1 base respectively, with 8 bases between them. In nucleotides, the CDR3 is TGTGCCAGCTCGGGGGATAACTATGGCTACACCTTC. Translation: CASSGDNYGYTF.

The V call is TRBV5-1, the J call TRBJ2-5, with 11 positions matching TRBD2. V lost 8 bases and J lost 4; bases outside the gene matches: 1. This CDR3 comprises 12 residues. CDR1 and CDR2 from the germline V gene are SGHRS and YFSETQ. Here the CDR3 reads CASSGGAETQYF. DNA for the CDR3: TGCGCCAGTAGCGGGGGGGCAGAGACCCAGTACTTC.

The gene calls are TRBV7-2 and TRBJ2-3; a weak D match, TRBD1 (6 bases). Germline V gene sequence: CDR1 SGHTA, CDR2 FQGNSA. V lost 4 bases and J lost 9, with 17 bases in between. The CDR3 consists of 14 residues. The chain's CDR3 is CASSSPTGSVTQYF. DNA of the CDR3: TGTGCCAGCAGCTCCCCGACAGGCTCCGTCACGCAGTATTTT.

The V gene is TRBV5-1, the J gene TRBJ1-2; perhaps TRBD1 as D (5 bases). This CDR3 comprises 15 residues. Trimming took off 4 bases at V and 3 bases at J, with 16 bases between the two ends. Germline V CDR1 and CDR2: SGHRS, YFSETQ. CDR3 sequence: CASSPTLGGDYGYTF. The DNA for the CDR3 is TGCGCCAGCAGCCCGACGTTGGGGGGTGACTATGGCTACACCTTC.

The chain uses TRBV6-5 and TRBJ1-1; maybe TRBD1 (5 bases). This CDR3 has 15 residues. V lost 7 bases to trimming and J lost 4 bases, with 19 bases between them. The germline V gene encodes CDR1 MNHEY and CDR2 SVGAGI. CDR3 DNA sequence: TGTGCCAGCATTTTAGCGGGGCCCCGGGGCACTGAAGCTTTCTTT. Translating gives CASILAGPRGTEAFF.

This clone turned up a few times. This chain connects TRBV19 to TRBJ2-2; 10 bases line up with TRBD2. V lost 4 bases to trimming and J lost 2 bases; unmatched junction nucleotides: 4. The CDR3 consists of 16 residues. Looked up from germline, CDR1 is LNHDA and CDR2 is SQIVND (reference sequence). CDR3 in DNA: TGTGCCAGTAGTACCCTAGCGGGGGCAAACACCGGGGAGCTGTTTTTT. This gives the protein CASSTLAGANTGELFF.

There are a few counts of this clone. The chain employs TRBV10-3 and TRBJ2-7; D is undetermined. The CDR3 length is 13 residues. Germline loops: CDR1 ENHRY, CDR2 SYGVKD. The V and J ends lost 7 bases and 0 bases respectively, with 10 bases between them. This CDR3 is CAIITRSSYEQYF. The CDR3 bases are TGTGCCATCATAACACGGAGCTCCTACGAGCAGTACTTC.

The J gene is TRBJ1-2, the V gene TRBV12-5; D unclear. Germline V CDR1 and CDR2: LGHNT, FRNRAP. V lost 4 bases and J lost 4, with 25 bases in between. This CDR3 spans 18 amino acids. In DNA, the CDR3 is TGTGCTAGTGGTTCCCAACCATCCGACTCCGGAAAAGGCTATGGCTACACCTTC. Its protein is CASGSQPSDSGKGYGYTF.

The V and J genes are TRBV9 and TRBJ1-3, with 9 bases fitting TRBD1. This CDR3 comprises 17 residues. V was pared by 4 bases and J by 3 bases, with 11 bases of the junction left unmatched. Germline V CDR1 and CDR2: SGDLS, YYNGEE. CDR3 nucleotides: TGTGCCAGCAGCACTGGGCGACAGGGGGGCGTTGGAAACACCATATATTTT. It is translated as CASSTGRQGGVGNTIYF.

This rearrangement joins TRBV7-2 to TRBJ1-5; unclear D gene. Germline CDR1 and CDR2: SGHTA and FQGNSA. This CDR3 spans 13 amino acids. V lost 3 bases and J 7 bases, leaving 10 bases between the germline ends. CDR3 protein: CASSLEAGQPQHF. The CDR3 DNA sequence: TGTGCCAGCAGCTTGGAGGCGGGGCAGCCCCAGCATTTT.

The rearrangement uses TRBV9 and TRBJ2-3, with 9 bases matching TRBD2. This CDR3 comprises 17 residues. The J segment lost 4 bases and the V segment lost 3 bases, leaving 12 bases of the junction unmatched. Germline V gene sequence: CDR1 SGDLS, CDR2 YYNGEE. The CDR3, as DNA: TGTGCCAGCAGCGGATATTTAGCGGGGGTCTCCCCAGATACGCAGTATTTT. This gives the protein CASSGYLAGVSPDTQYF. The full variable domain, with the rest looked up from reference TRBV9 and TRBJ2-3, is DSGVTQTPKHLITATGQRVTLRCSPRSGDLSVYWYQQSLDQGLQFLIQYYNGEERAKGNILERFSAQQFPDLHSELNLSSLELGDSALYFCASSGYLAGVSPDTQYFGPGTRLTVL.

The chain joins TRBV4-3 to TRBJ1-1; D is possibly TRBD1 (5 bases). The V gene's germline CDR1 is LGHNA and CDR2 YSLEER. This CDR3 is built from 14 residues. Trimming took off 4 bases at V and 1 base at J, with 10 bases between the two ends. The CDR3: CASSRTTGNTEAFF. Written as DNA, the CDR3 is TGCGCCAGCAGCCGCACTACAGGGAACACTGAAGCTTTCTTT.

The chain links TRBV7-9 to TRBJ1-4; a weak D match, TRBD1 (6 bases). The germline V gene encodes CDR1 SEHNR and CDR2 FQNEAQ (reference sequence). Trimming removed 6 bases at V and 6 bases at J, with 20 bases between. This CDR3 has 16 amino acids. The CDR3 protein is CASSTSRGAVDEKLFF. CDR3 sequence (DNA): TGTGCCAGCAGTACTTCTCGGGGGGCGGTGGATGAAAAACTGTTTTTT.

This chain connects TRBV3-1 (or the pseudogene TRBV3-2) to TRBJ2-5, with D tentatively TRBD1 (6 bases). Trimming pared 0 bases from V and 5 bases from J, leaving 13 bases between. The CDR3 totals 15 residues. The germline gives CDR1 LGHDT, CDR2 YNNKEL (reference sequence). The CDR3 loop is CASSQDRGFGETQYF. The DNA of the CDR3 is TGTGCCAGCAGCCAAGACAGGGGATTTGGGGAGACCCAGTACTTC.

This clone came up once. The chain recombines TRBV5-5 with TRBJ1-2; 7 bases line up with TRBD1. The CDR3 sequence is 14 residues long. The germline gives CDR1 SGHKS, CDR2 YYEKEE (reference sequence). V was clipped by 4 bases and J by 0 bases; unmatched bases: 3. The CDR3 DNA reads TGTGCCAGCAGCCGGGACAGTGCTAACTATGGCTACACCTTC. It translates to CASSRDSANYGYTF.

The chain employs TRBV7-2 and TRBJ1-2; D is possibly TRBD1 (5 bases). V lost 1 base to trimming and J lost 4 bases, with 13 bases between them. CDR3 size: 15 residues. Germline CDR1 and CDR2: SGHTA and FQGNSA. Here the CDR3 DNA reads TGTGCCAGCAGCTTAGTCCAACAGGTTCTCTATGGCTACACCTTC. Residues: CASSLVQQVLYGYTF. Using reference TRBV7-2 and TRBJ1-2 for the parts outside the CDR3, the full variable domain is GAGVSQSPSNKVTEKGKDVELRCDPISGHTALYWYRQSLGQGLEFLIYFQGNSAPDKSGLPSDRFSAERTGGSVSTLTIQRTQQEDSAVYLCASSLVQQVLYGYTFGSGTRLTVV.

With regard to this clone: The identical CDR3 is also encoded by other nucleotide sequences in the sample. The V gene is TRBV4-1, the J gene TRBJ1-3; D is undetermined. The CDR3 contains 13 residues. V lost 1 base and J lost 4, with 5 bases in between. CDR1 is MGHRA and CDR2 is YSYEKL in the germline V gene. The CDR3, as DNA: TGCGCCAGCAGCCAAGGGCAGGGAAACACCATATATTTT. Translation: CASSQGQGNTIYF.